The 22 T cell receptor beta chains below come from one sample, sequenced in a study of beta chain bispecific antibodies for T cell cancers. TCRdb analysed the 5' RACE reads with MiXCR anew, one entry per CDR3 protein. This sample yields more than 15,000 distinct CDR3 sequences, of which around 2.1% are seen a single time; 6.9% belongs to the top ten. Study findings and constraints: Normal T cells contributed less of the targeted TRBV signal than the leukemia cells did.

Expansion lasted 2 to 3 days, with either anti-CD3 antibody OKT3 or CD3/CD28 beads. Their recognized antigens are unknown. Specimen: healthy donor T cells cultured with leukemia cells. The source of these receptors is a human donor in good health. Some clones in this sample may be carry-over from other donors' samples.

This clonotype was picked up many times. This chain joins TRBV27 and TRBJ1-5; TRBD1 is a possible D gene (5 bases). The CDR3 spans 16 residues. V was pared by 7 bases and J by 11 bases, with 27 bases between. Germline V gene lookup returns CDR1 MNHEY and CDR2 SMNVEV (reference sequence). The CDR3 sequence: CASTLDGTGNNWAQHF. In DNA form, the CDR3 reads TGTGCCAGCACATTGGACGGGACGGGGAACAATTGGGCCCAGCATTTT.

The sample holds many counts of this clonotype. The rearrangement links TRBV12-3 or TRBV12-4 to TRBJ2-1; D remains unclear. V lost 5 bases to trimming and J lost 7 bases, with 12 bases between them. This CDR3 region has 13 residues. The CDR3 region has the DNA TGTGCCAGCAGTGCCCTTTACAGAAATGAGCAGTTCTTC. Translation gives CASSALYRNEQFF.

This clonotype was counted at least ten times. The chain joins TRBV29-1 to TRBJ1-2; D not certain. This CDR3 contains 13 residues. Germline V gene data show CDR1 as SQVTM and CDR2 as ANQGSEA. Deletions cut 2 bases from V and 6 bases from J, with 13 bases between. The CDR3 coding sequence is TGCAGCGTTGAATTCCCCGGTCCCCATGGCTACACCTTC. Translated, it gives CSVEFPGPHGYTF.

The table lists this clonotype with many counts. The gene calls are TRBV10-3 and TRBJ2-7; D uncertain. V lost 2 bases to trimming and J lost 0 bases, with 8 bases between them. Germline V gene lookup returns CDR1 ENHRY and CDR2 SYGVKD. This CDR3 comprises 14 residues. CDR3 sequence (DNA): TGTGCCATCAGTGAGGAGCAGGTCTCCTACGAGCAGTACTTC. Translating it yields CAISEEQVSYEQYF.

This clonotype was recorded many times. This CDR3 reads CASSIGWQPQHF. The DNA for the CDR3 is TGTGCCAGTAGTATAGGGTGGCAGCCCCAGCATTTT. The chain is built from TRBV19 and TRBJ1-5; D is unresolved. CDR3 size: 12 residues. Germline-derived CDR1 and CDR2 are LNHDA and SQIVND (reference sequence). Trimming left V 1 base short and J 7 bases short, with 5 bases between.

This clonotype showed up many times. The chain carries TRBV6-1 and TRBJ2-3, with D hard to call. Germline lookup yields CDR1 MNHNS and CDR2 SASEGT. CDR3 length: 14 residues. The V gene lost 6 bases and the J gene lost 0 bases, with 10 bases spanning the gap. The CDR3: CASRGGPSTDTQYF. CDR3 in DNA: TGTGCCAGCAGGGGCGGTCCTAGCACAGATACGCAGTATTTT.

This clonotype was seen many times. This rearrangement joins TRBV29-1 to TRBJ1-2, with D possibly being TRBD1 (5 bases). With 1 base removed from V and 8 bases from J, the gap between germline ends came to 11 bases. Germline-derived CDR1 and CDR2 are SQVTM and ANQGSEA. This CDR3 has 12 amino acids. The CDR3 loop reads CSVEGGHQGYTF. The CDR3 DNA sequence: TGCAGCGTTGAAGGCGGACACCAGGGCTACACCTTC.

This clonotype was counted between two and nine times. The genes are TRBV13 and TRBJ2-7; D unresolved. Germline V CDR1 and CDR2: PRHDT, FYEKMQ (reference sequence). With 3 bases removed from V and 3 bases from J, the gap between germline ends came to 6 bases. This CDR3 is 12 amino acids long. This CDR3 reads CASSFLVYEQYF. For the CDR3, the DNA is TGTGCCAGCAGCTTCCTAGTCTACGAGCAGTACTTC.

This clonotype was recorded at least ten times. The CDR3: CASSPGTYSSGGELFF. As DNA, the CDR3 is TGTGCCAGCAGCCCAGGCACCTACAGTTCGGGCGGGGAGCTGTTTTTT. The chain carries TRBV11-3 and TRBJ2-2, with D unresolved. This CDR3 has 16 amino acids. Looked up from germline, CDR1 is SGHNT and CDR2 is YENEEA. V lost 5 bases and J 7 bases, leaving 20 bases between the germline ends.

This clonotype was observed at least ten times. The chain links TRBV28 to TRBJ2-1, with 10 bases fitting TRBD1. With V trimmed by 6 bases and J by 3 bases, 11 bases remained unmatched. The CDR3 totals 17 residues. Looked up from germline, CDR1 is MDHEN and CDR2 is SYDVKM. CDR3 sequence reads: CASSTGTGALGYNEQFF. The CDR3 DNA reads TGTGCCAGCAGCACCGGGACAGGGGCTCTGGGCTACAATGAGCAGTTCTTC.

In its sample, this clonotype is medium-sized. This rearrangement joins TRBV6-1 to TRBJ1-4; no reliable D call. Trimming left V 1 base short and J 9 bases short, with 18 bases between. The germline CDR1 and CDR2 sequences are MNHNS and SASEGT. The CDR3 runs 16 residues. For the CDR3, the DNA is TGTGCCAGCAGTGAAGGGAGGACCCTACTCATGAAAAAACTGTTTTTT. Its protein is CASSEGRTLLMKKLFF.

This clonotype has ten or more counts. CDR3 amino acids: CASSPWTENTEAFF. DNA of the CDR3: TGTGCCAGCAGCCCCTGGACAGAGAACACTGAAGCTTTCTTT. The chain carries TRBV7-9 and TRBJ1-1, with D perhaps TRBD1 (6 bases). The CDR3 covers 14 residues. The V gene's germline CDR1 is SEHNR and CDR2 FQNEAQ (reference sequence). The germline V and J ends were trimmed by 5 bases and 1 base, with 11 bases remaining between them.

This clonotype was recorded many times. The junction shows a germline mismatch at one end, possibly a read error. The genes are TRBV7-9 and TRBJ1-2; perhaps TRBD1 as D (5 bases). This CDR3 comprises 15 residues. Germline CDR1 SEHNR, CDR2 FQNEAQ (reference sequence). The CDR3 reads CASSFDGGVNHGYTF. The DNA of the CDR3 is TGTGCCAGCAGCTTCGACGGGGGTGTTAACCATGGCTACACCTTC.

This clonotype was detected many times. V is TRBV25-1 and J is TRBJ1-6; D unresolved. The CDR3 is made up of 12 amino acids. Germline assignment: CDR1 MGHDK and CDR2 SYGVNS. With 2 bases removed from V and 6 bases from J, the gap between germline ends came to 2 bases. The CDR3 here is CASSELNSPLHF. In DNA form, the CDR3 reads TGTGCCAGCAGTGAACTTAATTCACCCCTCCACTTT.

In its sample, this clonotype was seen many times. The chain combines TRBV27 with TRBJ1-1; D is possibly TRBD1 (5 bases). V lost 5 bases and J 5 bases, leaving 15 bases between the germline ends. Germline V gene lookup returns CDR1 MNHEY and CDR2 SMNVEV (reference sequence). The CDR3 extends over 14 amino acids. CDR3 region: CASSPGGTRTEAFF. CDR3 nucleotides: TGTGCCAGCAGTCCGGGGGGGACGAGGACTGAAGCTTTCTTT.

This clonotype was recorded at least ten times. For the CDR3, the DNA is TGTGCCAGCGGTTTGGGGCTAGGGATCAATCAGCCCCAGCATTTT. Protein: CASGLGLGINQPQHF. This chain links TRBV19 with TRBJ1-5; possibly TRBD1 for D (5 bases). CDR3 size: 15 residues. V lost 9 bases to trimming and J lost 3 bases, with 18 bases between them. CDR1 LNHDA and CDR2 SQIVND come from the germline V gene (reference sequence). Combining the CDR3 with reference TRBV19 and TRBJ1-5 gives the whole variable domain DGGITQSPKYLFRKEGQNVTLSCEQNLNHDAMYWYRQDPGQGLRLIYYSQIVNDFQKGDIAEGYSVSREKKESFPLTVTSAQKNPTAFYLCASGLGLGINQPQHFGDGTRLSIL.

The sample holds many counts of this clonotype. The CDR3 DNA sequence: TGTGCCAGCAGCTTAGACTACAATGAGCAGTTCTTC. It is translated as CASSLDYNEQFF. The J gene is TRBJ2-1, the V gene TRBV7-2; unclear D gene. Per germline, CDR1 SGHTA and CDR2 FQGNSA. The CDR3 runs to 12 residues. V gave up 1 base and J gave up 3 bases, with 1 base separating them.

This clonotype has a count of ten or more. DNA of the CDR3: TGTGCCAGCTCACCGCCGGGACTGGGCTACGAGCAGTACTTC. Its translation: CASSPPGLGYEQYF. The V and J genes are TRBV18 and TRBJ2-7; D possibly corresponds to TRBD2 (6 bases). The CDR3 has 14 residues. Germline V CDR1 and CDR2: KGHSH, LQKENI. Between the trimmed V and J ends, which lost 3 bases and 3 bases, there was a span of 12 bases.

The sample holds many counts of this clonotype. The chain employs TRBV20-1 and TRBJ1-1; 7 positions match TRBD1. V lost 6 bases and J lost 3; bases outside the gene matches: 7. This CDR3 is built from 13 residues. The germline gives CDR1 DFQATT, CDR2 SNEGSKA (reference sequence). This chain's CDR3 is CSARGAGDTEAFF. The CDR3, as DNA: TGCAGTGCCAGGGGGGCCGGGGACACTGAAGCTTTCTTT.

This clonotype has at least ten counts. Germline is not matched at one junction end, which may reflect a read error. The chain joins TRBV4-1 to TRBJ1-1; D might be TRBD1 (6 bases). Germline V gene data show CDR1 as MGHRA and CDR2 as YSYEKL. The CDR3 contains 14 residues. This chain's CDR3 is CASRQGVGGLEAFF. In nucleotides, the CDR3 is TGCGCCAGCAGACAAGGGGTGGGGGGCCTTGAAGCTTTCTTT.

This clonotype was observed many times. V gene TRBV19 combines with J gene TRBJ2-3; 9 bases line up with TRBD2. CDR1 LNHDA and CDR2 SQIVND come from the germline V gene (reference sequence). The CDR3 loop spans 16 amino acids. Trimming at V came to 4 bases and at J to 4 bases, leaving 9 bases not matched to a gene. The CDR3 nucleotides read TGTGCCAGTAGTAGCCTCTGGCGGGGGGGCTCAGATACGCAGTATTTT. Protein sequence: CASSSLWRGGSDTQYF.

This clonotype was picked up a small number of times. The chain combines TRBV5-1 with TRBJ2-7; a possible D gene is TRBD1 (6 bases). Trimming stripped 4 bases from V and 0 bases from J, with 14 bases between. The CDR3 has 15 residues. Germline loops: CDR1 SGHRS, CDR2 YFSETQ. CDR3 sequence (DNA): TGCGCCAGCAGCAGGGACGGACAGAGCTCCTACGAGCAGTACTTC. The encoded protein is CASSRDGQSSYEQYF.